These 8 T cell receptor beta chains were sequenced from one sample in a study of T cells after yellow fever vaccination. TCRdb re-called the 5' RACE reads through MiXCR, storing one row per CDR3 protein. The sample has 25,000 to 40,000 distinct CDR3 sequences; less than 8% are singletons. This specimen consisted of PBMCs, either bulk or a sorted T-cell subset (CD4+, CD8+, memory, or dextramer-sorted; not recorded which), obtained on the day of the first yellow fever vaccination. These receptors originate from a man aged 18-30 years who received the YFV17D yellow fever vaccine.

This clonotype occurred many times. The chain has TRBV12-2 and TRBJ2-5; the table's TRBD1 call for D was not verified on the DNA. TRBV12-2 is described as a pseudogene. This CDR3 spans 19 amino acids. Written as DNA, the CDR3 is TGTGCAAGTCGCTTATCCCTAAAGCGGGGGGGCGGATTCCCACGGACCCAGTACTTC. Translated: CASRLSLKRGGGFPRTQYF.

This rearrangement joins TRBV4-1 to TRBJ1-2; TRBD1 might be the D (5 bases). The CDR3 has 13 residues. Germline V gene sequence: CDR1 MGHRA, CDR2 YSYEKL. The V end lost 4 bases, the J end lost 2 bases, and 8 bases lay between the germline ends. CDR3 sequence (DNA): TGCGCCAGCAGCCCGGGGGGGAACTATGGCTACACCTTC. Translation gives CASSPGGNYGYTF.

This clonotype was counted many times. The rearrangement links TRBV2 to TRBJ2-7; 7 bases agree with TRBD1. With 6 bases clipped from V and 3 bases from J, the junction kept 5 bases outside the gene matches. Germline lookup yields CDR1 SNHLY and CDR2 FYNNEI. The CDR3 sequence is 13 residues long. In DNA, the CDR3 is TGTGCCAGCAGCGACAGGGTAATCTACGAGCAGTACGTC. Its protein product is CASSDRVIYEQYV.

By share, this clonotype ranks as medium-sized (0.01 to 0.1%). This rearrangement joins TRBV7-3 to TRBJ1-5; unclear D gene. Trimming stripped 4 bases from V and 7 bases from J, with 11 bases between. Germline assignment: CDR1 SGHTA and CDR2 FQGTGA. The CDR3 extends over 13 amino acids. CDR3 DNA sequence: TGTGCCAGCAGCTCCTTTCCGGGCCAGCCCCAGCATTTT. It is translated as CASSSFPGQPQHF.

This sequence joins TRBV12-3 or TRBV12-4 and TRBJ2-5; 7 positions agree with TRBD1. The CDR3 length is 14 residues. V was clipped by 5 bases and J by 5 bases; unmatched bases: 8. The CDR3 protein is CASSPATGFETQYF. The CDR3 nucleotides are TGTGCCAGCAGTCCGGCGACAGGGTTCGAGACCCAGTACTTC.

In its sample, this clonotype was seen a few times. This sequence joins TRBV2 and TRBJ1-5, with 8 bases fitting TRBD1. CDR1 SNHLY and CDR2 FYNNEI come from the germline V gene. The trim removed 5 bases at V and 6 bases at J, leaving 12 bases unmatched. CDR3 size: 16 residues. The CDR3 nucleotides are TGTGCCAGCAGTCCGAATCACAGGGGGTATAGTCAGCCCCAGCATTTT. Translation gives CASSPNHRGYSQPQHF.

There are many counts of this clonotype. The gene calls are TRBV27 and TRBJ1-6; tentative D call: TRBD1 (6 bases). Germline loops: CDR1 MNHEY, CDR2 SMNVEV (reference sequence). The CDR3 runs 14 residues. V dropped 7 bases and J dropped 10 bases, with 17 bases sitting between them. Here the CDR3 reads CASKAWGLQSPLHF. The CDR3 DNA sequence: TGTGCCAGCAAAGCATGGGGGCTTCAGTCACCCCTCCACTTT.

Many counts were recorded for this clonotype. The chain recombines TRBV6-2 or TRBV6-3 with TRBJ2-1, with a possible D match to TRBD2 (6 bases). V gave up 1 base and J gave up 3 bases, with 7 bases separating them. CDR3 length equals 14 residues. The germline gives CDR1 MNHEY, CDR2 SVGEGT. CDR3 amino acids: CASSYYGSYNEQFF. The CDR3 DNA reads TGTGCCAGCAGTTACTACGGGAGCTACAATGAGCAGTTCTTC.